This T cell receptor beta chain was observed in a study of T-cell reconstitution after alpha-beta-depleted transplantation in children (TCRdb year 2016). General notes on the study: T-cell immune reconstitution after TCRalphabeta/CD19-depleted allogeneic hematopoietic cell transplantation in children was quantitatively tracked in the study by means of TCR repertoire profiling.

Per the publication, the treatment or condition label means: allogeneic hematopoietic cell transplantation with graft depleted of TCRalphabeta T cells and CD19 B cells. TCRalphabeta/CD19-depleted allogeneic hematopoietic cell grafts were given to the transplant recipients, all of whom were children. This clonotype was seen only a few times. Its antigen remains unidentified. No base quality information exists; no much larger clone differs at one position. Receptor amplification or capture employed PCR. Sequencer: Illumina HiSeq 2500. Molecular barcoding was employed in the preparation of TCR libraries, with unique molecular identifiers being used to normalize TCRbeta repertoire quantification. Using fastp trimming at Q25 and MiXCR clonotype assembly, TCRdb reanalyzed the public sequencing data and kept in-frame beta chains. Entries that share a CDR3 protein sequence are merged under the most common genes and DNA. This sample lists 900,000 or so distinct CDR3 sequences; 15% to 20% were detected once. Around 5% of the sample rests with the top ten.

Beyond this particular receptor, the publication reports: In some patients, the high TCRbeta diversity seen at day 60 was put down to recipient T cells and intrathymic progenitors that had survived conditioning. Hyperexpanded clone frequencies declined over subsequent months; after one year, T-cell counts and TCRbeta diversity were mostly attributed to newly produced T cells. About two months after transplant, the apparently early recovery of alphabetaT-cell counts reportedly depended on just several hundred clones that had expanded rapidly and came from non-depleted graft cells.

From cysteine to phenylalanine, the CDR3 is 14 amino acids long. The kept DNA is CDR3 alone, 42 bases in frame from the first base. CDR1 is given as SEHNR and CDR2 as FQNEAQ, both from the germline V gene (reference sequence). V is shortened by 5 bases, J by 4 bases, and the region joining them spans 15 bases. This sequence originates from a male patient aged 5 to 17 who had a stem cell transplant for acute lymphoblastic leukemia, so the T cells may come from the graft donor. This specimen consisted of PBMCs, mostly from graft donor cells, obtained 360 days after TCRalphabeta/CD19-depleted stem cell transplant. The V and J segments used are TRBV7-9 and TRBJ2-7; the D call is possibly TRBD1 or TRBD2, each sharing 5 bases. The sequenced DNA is TGTGCCAGCAGCCCCCCGGGACCGTTTTACGAGCAGTACTTC. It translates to CASSPPGPFYEQYF.